One and the same sample provided the 11 T cell receptor beta chains below, sequenced in a study of blood T cell repertoires in COVID-19. Repertoires were generated with immunoSEQ multiplex PCR, while TCRdb's copy carries only in-frame clones and drops some. The sample holds nearly 100,000 clones, 70% to 85% seen once. The sequencing input was peripheral blood. The receptors originated from a man between 65 and 80 years old with acute or convalescent COVID-19.

This clone was counted only a few times. V usage is TRBV29-1 and J usage is TRBJ2-5, with 9 bases that match TRBD1. Germline CDR1 is SQVTM and CDR2 is ANQGSEA. The CDR3 contains 15 residues. Unmatched junction bases numbered 13, after V lost 6 bases and J lost 5 bases. CDR3 coding DNA: TGCAGCGTGAACAGGGGGCTATGGTCCGCCGAGACCCAGTACTTC. As protein: CSVNRGLWSAETQYF.

The chain is built from TRBV7-3 and TRBJ2-5; maybe TRBD2 (6 bases). Trimming shortened V by 5 bases and J by 3 bases, and 13 bases separated the two germline ends. The germline V gene encodes CDR1 SGHTA and CDR2 FQGTGA. The CDR3 totals 14 residues. The CDR3 here is CASSRDSREETQYF. The DNA of the CDR3 is TGTGCCAGCAGCCGGGACTCCCGGGAAGAGACCCAGTACTTC.

The chain employs TRBV30 and TRBJ2-1; TRBD2 aligns across 9 bases. Per the germline V gene, CDR1 is GTSNPN and CDR2 is SVGIG (reference sequence). V lost 2 bases, J lost 5 bases, and 7 bases stayed unmatched. The CDR3 has 15 amino acids. The CDR3 sequence: CAWSRALAGHNEQFF. The CDR3, as DNA: TGTGCCTGGAGTCGAGCCCTAGCGGGACACAATGAGCAGTTCTTC.

The chain carries TRBV11-2 and TRBJ1-1; 9 nucleotides line up with TRBD1. Trimming took 5 bases from V and 5 from J; bases not matched to a gene: 9. CDR3 length equals 15 residues. The V gene's germline CDR1 is SGHAT and CDR2 FQNNGV. The CDR3 reads CASSRPGQGGTEAFF. DNA of the CDR3: TGTGCCAGCAGCCGTCCGGGACAGGGAGGAACTGAAGCTTTCTTT. Full variable domain (missing parts from reference TRBV11-2 and TRBJ1-1): EAGVAQSPRYKIIEKRQSVAFWCNPISGHATLYWYQQILGQGPKLLIQFQNNGVVDDSQLPKDRFSAERLKGVDSTLKIQPAKLEDSAVYLCASSRPGQGGTEAFFGQGTRLTVV.

The chain joins TRBV11-2 to TRBJ2-3, with unresolved D. The CDR3 is 12 amino acids. The germline V gene has CDR1 SGHAT and CDR2 FQNNGV. Trimming cost V 5 bases and J 3 bases, with 6 bases left between them. CDR3 protein: CASSLQTDTQYF. The CDR3 DNA is TGTGCCAGCAGCCTACAGACAGATACGCAGTATTTT. Full variable domain (rest looked up from reference TRBV11-2 and TRBJ2-3): EAGVAQSPRYKIIEKRQSVAFWCNPISGHATLYWYQQILGQGPKLLIQFQNNGVVDDSQLPKDRFSAERLKGVDSTLKIQPAKLEDSAVYLCASSLQTDTQYFGPGTRLTVL.

The chain couples TRBV3-1 (or the pseudogene TRBV3-2) to TRBJ1-6, with a possible D match to TRBD1 (5 bases). This CDR3 has 13 amino acids. Trimming took off 1 base at V and 9 bases at J, with 7 bases between the two ends. Germline assignment: CDR1 LGHDT and CDR2 YNNKEL (reference sequence). Here the CDR3 DNA reads TGTGCCAGCAGCCAAGGGGGCCGTTCACCCCTCCACTTT. This codes for CASSQGGRSPLHF.

The chain combines TRBV3-1 (or the pseudogene TRBV3-2) with TRBJ1-1, with a possible D match to TRBD1 (5 bases). The CDR3 has 14 residues. Germline V gene lookup returns CDR1 LGHDT and CDR2 YNNKEL (reference sequence). Deletions cut 1 base from V and 2 bases from J, with 8 bases between. CDR3 DNA: TGTGCCAGCAGCCAAGGGGGCGGTAACACTGAAGCTTTCTTT. It encodes CASSQGGGNTEAFF.

This clone was detected only a few times. This chain links TRBV7-2 with TRBJ1-5, with a weak D call TRBD1 (6 bases). The germline V gene encodes CDR1 SGHTA and CDR2 FQGNSA. There are 15 residues in the CDR3. V was shortened by 1 base and J by 2 bases, with 9 bases between the two germline ends. In DNA, the CDR3 is TGTGCCAGCAGCTTAGAAAACAGGGGCAATCAGCCCCAGCATTTT. It codes for CASSLENRGNQPQHF.

This chain connects TRBV19 to TRBJ2-7, with 7 bases aligning to TRBD2. CDR1 is LNHDA, CDR2 SQIVND, per germline (reference sequence). The CDR3 totals 13 residues. V shed 6 bases, J shed 3 bases, and the junction held 5 bases outside the gene matches. The CDR3 reads CASRERDYYEQYF. The CDR3 nucleotides read TGTGCCAGTAGAGAACGGGACTACTACGAGCAGTACTTC.

The chain employs TRBV28 and TRBJ1-4, with D unclear. Germline CDR1 MDHEN, CDR2 SYDVKM. This CDR3 region has 12 residues. The V and J ends lost 5 bases and 4 bases respectively, with 5 bases between them. In DNA form, the CDR3 reads TGTGCCAGCAGTCTACTTAATGAAAAACTGTTTTTT. Protein sequence: CASSLLNEKLFF.

This chain uses TRBV27 with TRBJ2-7; the D gene is possibly TRBD1 (6 bases). The germline V gene has CDR1 MNHEY and CDR2 SMNVEV (reference sequence). This CDR3 is built from 14 residues. V was cut by 6 bases and J by 2 bases, with 14 bases left in between. CDR3 protein: CASSQGHPTYEQYF. CDR3 bases: TGTGCCAGCAGCCAGGGACACCCTACCTACGAGCAGTACTTC.